Presented here are 17 T cell receptor beta chains from one specimen sequenced in a study of beta chain features in type 1 diabetes. Every isolated RNA sample was fully reverse transcribed, so sequencing captured expressed TCRB transcripts. Repertoires were generated with immunoSEQ multiplex PCR, while TCRdb's copy carries only in-frame clones and drops some. Among around 140,000 clones, 9% to 10% were seen once, and the ten largest hold approximately 0.69%. The sequenced sample consisted of central memory CD4+ T cells from blood. Every receptor here comes from a woman between 40 and 50 years old in good health.

This clone was seen a few times. The DNA of the CDR3 is TGTGCCAGCAGCTTAGGAGGCCGCAGCTGGGAGACCCAGTACTTC. This gives the protein CASSLGGRSWETQYF. The V and J genes are TRBV7-2 and TRBJ2-5; unclear D gene. Germline values: CDR1 SGHTA, CDR2 FQGNSA. Trimming shortened V by 1 base and J by 5 bases, and 14 bases separated the two germline ends. There are 15 residues in the CDR3.

This clone was counted at least ten times. The chain carries TRBV5-4 and TRBJ2-5; 11 nucleotides line up with TRBD2. The junction had 4 bases not matched to a gene; V was cut back by 2 bases and J by 4 bases. The CDR3 contains 15 residues. Germline V gene lookup returns CDR1 SGHNT and CDR2 YYREEE (reference sequence). The CDR3 sequence is CASSLYLAGGETQYF. The CDR3 DNA reads as TGTGCCAGCAGCTTATATCTAGCGGGGGGAGAGACCCAGTACTTC.

This rearrangement joins TRBV2 to TRBJ1-4, with a weak D call TRBD1 (6 bases). CDR3 length: 15 amino acids. Per germline, CDR1 SNHLY and CDR2 FYNNEI. The V gene lost 6 bases and the J gene lost 4 bases, with 15 bases spanning the gap. The CDR3 is CASSESTGINEKLFF. DNA for the CDR3: TGTGCCAGCAGCGAGTCGACAGGCATTAATGAAAAACTGTTTTTT.

This clone was seen a few times. J is TRBJ2-5 and V is TRBV12-2; the table's D call TRBD2 went unverified against the DNA. TRBV12-2 is given as a pseudogene. The CDR3 sequence is 13 residues long. CDR3 residues: CASRLDRRETQYF. CDR3 nucleotide sequence: TGTGCAAGTCGCTTAGATAGGAGGGAGACCCAGTACTTC.

This chain uses TRBV9 with TRBJ2-3; D unclear. V was pared by 2 bases and J by 5 bases, with 9 bases between. Germline CDR1 is SGDLS and CDR2 is YYNGEE. The CDR3 is 13 residues long. The CDR3 DNA follows: TGTGCCAGCAGCGTTAATTCTCGAGATACGCAGTATTTT. Its translation is CASSVNSRDTQYF.

This clone appeared many times. The rearrangement links TRBV2 to TRBJ2-3; D is possibly TRBD2 (5 bases). Trimming removed 8 bases at V and 12 bases at J, with 12 bases between. CDR3 length: 10 amino acids. From germline, CDR1 is SNHLY and CDR2 FYNNEI. In nucleotides, the CDR3 is TGTGCCAGCGTGGAGGTCCAACAGTATTTT. This sequence encodes CASVEVQQYF. The complete variable domain, with remaining parts taken from reference TRBV2 and TRBJ2-3, reads EPEVTQTPSHQVTQMGQEVILRCVPISNHLYFYWYRQILGQKVEFLVSFYNNEISEKSEIFDDQFSVERPDGSNFTLKIRSTKLEDSAMYFCASVEVQQYFGPGTRLTVL.

This rearrangement joins TRBV9 to TRBJ2-3; TRBD2 might be the D (5 bases). V lost 4 bases and J lost 4, with 13 bases in between. Germline V gene lookup returns CDR1 SGDLS and CDR2 YYNGEE. The CDR3 covers 14 residues. The CDR3 sequence is CASSFRDVPDTQYF. DNA of the CDR3: TGTGCCAGCAGCTTCCGGGATGTCCCAGATACGCAGTATTTT. Variable domain in full (rest from reference TRBV9 and TRBJ2-3): DSGVTQTPKHLITATGQRVTLRCSPRSGDLSVYWYQQSLDQGLQFLIQYYNGEERAKGNILERFSAQQFPDLHSELNLSSLELGDSALYFCASSFRDVPDTQYFGPGTRLTVL.

V gene TRBV7-2 combines with J gene TRBJ2-7, with 8 bases identical to TRBD2. Germline CDR1 is SGHTA and CDR2 is FQGNSA. The CDR3 sequence is 14 residues long. V gave up 6 bases and J gave up 5 bases; unmatched junction bases: 9. The DNA of the CDR3 is TGTGCCAGCAGTAGCAGGGCGGGGGGCCACGAGCAGTACTTC. This sequence encodes CASSSRAGGHEQYF.

V gene TRBV2 combines with J gene TRBJ2-1; a weak D match, TRBD1 (8 bases). The V end lost 8 bases, the J end lost 8 bases, and 19 bases lay between the germline ends. The CDR3 has 14 residues. Germline CDR1 is SNHLY and CDR2 is FYNNEI. The CDR3 bases are TGTGCCAGCCTGTTCTCTACAGGGGGGGATGAGCAGTTCTTC. Translation: CASLFSTGGDEQFF.

This chain joins TRBV5-5 and TRBJ1-2; D might be TRBD1 (5 bases). The CDR3 runs to 13 residues. The germline gives CDR1 SGHKS, CDR2 YYEKEE (reference sequence). V was clipped by 4 bases and J by 4 bases, with 11 bases between them. CDR3 region: CASSRRQSYGYTF. The CDR3 nucleotides are TGTGCCAGCAGCCGGAGACAGTCCTATGGCTACACCTTC.

V and J are TRBV5-4 and TRBJ2-5; TRBD2 agrees at 10 bases. Germline CDR1 SGHNT, CDR2 YYREEE (reference sequence). The CDR3 extends over 18 amino acids. Trimming at V came to 4 bases and at J to 5 bases, leaving 17 bases not matched to a gene. Written as DNA, the CDR3 is TGTGCCAGCAGCCAGAAAAAATCAGCGGGGGGGCTTTTGGAGACCCAGTACTTC. Encoded protein: CASSQKKSAGGLLETQYF.

V is TRBV18 and J is TRBJ1-2; 7 nucleotides match TRBD1. CDR3 length: 14 residues. Trimming took 6 bases from V and 4 from J; bases not matched to a gene: 8. Germline values: CDR1 KGHSH, CDR2 LQKENI. The CDR3 protein is CASSPGTETYGYTF. The CDR3 DNA follows: TGTGCCAGCTCTCCTGGGACAGAGACCTATGGCTACACCTTC.

This clone was counted a few times. This CDR3 is CASSPGTGTTRAIYF. DNA of the CDR3: TGTGCCAGCTCACCCGGGACAGGGACCACTCGAGCCATATATTTT. J is TRBJ1-3 and V is TRBV18, with 9 bases identical to TRBD1. The CDR3 sequence is 15 residues long. CDR1 and CDR2 from the germline V gene are KGHSH and LQKENI. The V segment lost 3 bases and the J segment 11 bases; nucleotides outside the gene matches: 11.

This clone was seen a handful of times. The CDR3 reads CASTDGGWVGYTF. The CDR3 DNA is TGTGCCAGCACCGACGGGGGTTGGGTCGGCTACACCTTC. The chain carries TRBV6-6 and TRBJ1-2, with a weak D call TRBD1 (5 bases). The CDR3 contains 13 residues. Germline V gene sequence: CDR1 MNHNY, CDR2 SVGAGI (reference sequence). The germline V and J ends were trimmed by 7 bases and 8 bases, with 17 bases remaining between them.

The chain couples TRBV6-5 to TRBJ1-1, with 11 bases that match TRBD1. Germline loops: CDR1 MNHEY, CDR2 SVGAGI. The CDR3 runs 15 residues. The V gene end was trimmed by 6 bases and the J gene end by 10 bases; junction bases not matched to a gene: 13. The chain's CDR3 is CASRDRGQGARAAFF. In nucleotides, the CDR3 is TGTGCCAGCAGGGACAGGGGGCAGGGTGCGCGTGCAGCTTTCTTT.

This clone was observed a few times. The chain joins TRBV7-8 to TRBJ2-3, with a possible D match to TRBD1 (5 bases). The V and J ends lost 2 bases and 3 bases respectively, with 18 bases between them. Germline loops: CDR1 SGHVS, CDR2 FQNEAQ. This CDR3 has 17 amino acids. The CDR3: CASSLSTAGPWTDTQYF. The DNA for the CDR3 is TGTGCCAGCAGCTTATCGACGGCAGGGCCCTGGACAGATACGCAGTATTTT.

This clone was found a few times. CDR3 in DNA: TGTGCCAGCAGTTACTCCTCGACAGCGCTCTATGGCTACACCTTC. Its translation is CASSYSSTALYGYTF. The rearrangement links TRBV6-6 to TRBJ1-2, with a possible D match to TRBD1 (5 bases). V lost 0 bases, J lost 4 bases, and 12 bases lay in between. The CDR3 length is 15 residues. Looked up from germline, CDR1 is MNHNY and CDR2 is SVGAGI (reference sequence).